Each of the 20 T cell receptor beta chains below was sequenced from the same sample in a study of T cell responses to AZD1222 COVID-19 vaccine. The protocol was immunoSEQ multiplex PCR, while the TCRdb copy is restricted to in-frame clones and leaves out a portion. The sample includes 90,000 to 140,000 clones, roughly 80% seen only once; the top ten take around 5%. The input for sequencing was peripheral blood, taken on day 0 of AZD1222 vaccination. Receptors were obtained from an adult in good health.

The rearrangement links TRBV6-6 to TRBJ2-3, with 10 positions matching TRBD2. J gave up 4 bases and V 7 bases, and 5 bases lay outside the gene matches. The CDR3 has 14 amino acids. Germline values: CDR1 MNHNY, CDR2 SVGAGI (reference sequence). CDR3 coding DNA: TGTGCCAGCAAAACAAGCGGGGGGGCAGATACGCAGTATTTT. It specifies CASKTSGGADTQYF.

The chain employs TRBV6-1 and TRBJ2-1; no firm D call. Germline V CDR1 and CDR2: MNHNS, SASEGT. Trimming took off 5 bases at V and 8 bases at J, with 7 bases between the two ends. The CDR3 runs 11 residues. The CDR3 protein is CASSSRDEQFF. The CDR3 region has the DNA TGTGCCAGCAGTTCCCGAGATGAGCAGTTCTTC.

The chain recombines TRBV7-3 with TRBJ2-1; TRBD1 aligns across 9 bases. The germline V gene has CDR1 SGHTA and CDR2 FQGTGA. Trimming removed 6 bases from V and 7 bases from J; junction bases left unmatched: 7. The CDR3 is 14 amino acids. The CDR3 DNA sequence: TGTGCCAGCAGTAAAGACAGGGGGTGGAATGAGCAGTTCTTC. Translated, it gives CASSKDRGWNEQFF.

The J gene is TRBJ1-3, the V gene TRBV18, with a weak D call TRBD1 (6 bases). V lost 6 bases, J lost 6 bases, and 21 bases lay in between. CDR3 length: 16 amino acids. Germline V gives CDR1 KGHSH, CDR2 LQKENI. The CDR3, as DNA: TGTGCCAGCTCTACCGACGGGGGGCGCATGTTAAACACCATATATTTT. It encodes CASSTDGGRMLNTIYF.

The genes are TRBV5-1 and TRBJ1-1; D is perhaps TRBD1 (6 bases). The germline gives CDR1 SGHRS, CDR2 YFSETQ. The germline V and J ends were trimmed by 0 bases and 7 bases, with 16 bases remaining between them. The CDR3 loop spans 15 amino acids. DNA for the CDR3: TGCGCCAGCAGCTTGGATGGGGGCGAACGGTTTGAAGCTTTCTTT. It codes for CASSLDGGERFEAFF.

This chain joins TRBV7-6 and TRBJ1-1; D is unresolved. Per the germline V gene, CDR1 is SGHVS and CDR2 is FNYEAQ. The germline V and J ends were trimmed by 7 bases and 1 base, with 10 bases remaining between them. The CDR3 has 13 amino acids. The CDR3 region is CASMEGRNTEAFF. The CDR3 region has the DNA TGTGCCAGCATGGAGGGCAGGAACACTGAAGCTTTCTTT. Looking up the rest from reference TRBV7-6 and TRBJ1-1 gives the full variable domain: GAGVSQSPRYKVTKRGQDVALRCDPISGHVSLYWYRQALGQGPEFLTYFNYEAQQDKSGLPNDRFSAERPEGSISTLTIQRTEQRDSAMYRCASMEGRNTEAFFGQGTRLTVV.

The CDR3 coding sequence is TGTGCCAGCAGCTTAGGCCCGGGAGAAAAACTGTTTTTT. As protein: CASSLGPGEKLFF. The genes are TRBV11-3 and TRBJ1-4; D gene ambiguous. Trimming took off 1 base at V and 8 bases at J, with 8 bases between the two ends. The CDR3 has 13 residues. Germline CDR1 SGHNT, CDR2 YENEEA.

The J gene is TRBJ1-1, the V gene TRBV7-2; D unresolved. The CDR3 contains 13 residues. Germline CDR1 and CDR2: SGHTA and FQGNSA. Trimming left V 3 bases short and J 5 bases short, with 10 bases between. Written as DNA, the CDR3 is TGTGCCAGCAGCTTGGCTGCGATGACTGAAGCTTTCTTT. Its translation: CASSLAAMTEAFF.

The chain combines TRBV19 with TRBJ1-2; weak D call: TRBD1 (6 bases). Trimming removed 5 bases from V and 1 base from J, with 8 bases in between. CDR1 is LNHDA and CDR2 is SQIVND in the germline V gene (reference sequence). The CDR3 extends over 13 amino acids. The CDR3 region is CASSVQGNYGYTF. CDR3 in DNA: TGTGCCAGTAGTGTACAGGGTAACTATGGCTACACCTTC.

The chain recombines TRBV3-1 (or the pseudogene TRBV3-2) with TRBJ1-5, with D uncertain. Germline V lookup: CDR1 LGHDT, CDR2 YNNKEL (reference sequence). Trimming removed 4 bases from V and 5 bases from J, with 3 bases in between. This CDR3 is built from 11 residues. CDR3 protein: CASSRYQPQHF. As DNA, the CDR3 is TGTGCCAGCAGCCGATATCAGCCCCAGCATTTT.

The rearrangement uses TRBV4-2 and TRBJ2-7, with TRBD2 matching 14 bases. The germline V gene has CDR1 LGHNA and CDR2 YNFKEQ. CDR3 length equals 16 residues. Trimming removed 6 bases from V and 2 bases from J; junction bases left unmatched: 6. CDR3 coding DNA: TGTGCCAGCAGGCCTGGGACTAGCGGGGGACCCTACGAGCAGTACTTC. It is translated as CASRPGTSGGPYEQYF.

The CDR3 region is CASSFLGAGANVLTF. The CDR3 region has the DNA TGTGCCAGCAGTTTCCTCGGGGCTGGGGCCAACGTCCTGACTTTC. This chain joins TRBV27 and TRBJ2-6; possibly TRBD2 for D (5 bases). Trimming took off 3 bases at V and 2 bases at J, with 8 bases between the two ends. CDR1 and CDR2 (germline): MNHEY, SMNVEV (reference sequence). The CDR3 runs to 15 residues.

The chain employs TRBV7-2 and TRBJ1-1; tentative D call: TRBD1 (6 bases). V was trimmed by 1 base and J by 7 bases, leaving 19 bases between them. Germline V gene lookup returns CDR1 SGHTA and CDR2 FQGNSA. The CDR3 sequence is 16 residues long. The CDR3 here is CASSLVGGTISGEAFF. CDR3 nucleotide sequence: TGTGCCAGCAGCTTAGTAGGTGGGACAATATCTGGTGAAGCTTTCTTT.

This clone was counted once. CDR3 bases: TGTGCCAGCAGCAAAAGGGGCCAGGGGGCGAACACCGGGGAGCTGTTTTTT. As protein: CASSKRGQGANTGELFF. The rearrangement joins TRBV7-2 to TRBJ2-2, with 7 positions matching TRBD1. With V trimmed by 5 bases and J by 0 bases, 9 bases remained unmatched. CDR3 size: 17 residues. Germline values: CDR1 SGHTA, CDR2 FQGNSA.

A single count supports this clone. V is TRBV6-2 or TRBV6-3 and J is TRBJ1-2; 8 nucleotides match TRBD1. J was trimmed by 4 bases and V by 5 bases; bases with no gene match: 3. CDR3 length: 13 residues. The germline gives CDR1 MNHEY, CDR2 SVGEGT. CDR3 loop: CASSDRGSYGYTF. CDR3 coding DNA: TGTGCCAGCAGTGACAGGGGATCCTATGGCTACACCTTC.

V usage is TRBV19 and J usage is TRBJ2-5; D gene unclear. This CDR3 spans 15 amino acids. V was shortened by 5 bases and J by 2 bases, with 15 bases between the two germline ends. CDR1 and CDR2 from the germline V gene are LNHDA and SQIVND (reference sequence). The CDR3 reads CASSYRLAVQETQYF. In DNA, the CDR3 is TGTGCCAGTAGTTATCGGTTGGCTGTTCAAGAGACCCAGTACTTC.

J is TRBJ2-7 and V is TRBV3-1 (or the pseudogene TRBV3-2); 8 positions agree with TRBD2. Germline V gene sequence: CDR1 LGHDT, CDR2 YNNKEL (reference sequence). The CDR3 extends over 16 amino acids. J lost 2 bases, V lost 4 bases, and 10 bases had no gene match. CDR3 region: CASSPPKGGGPYEQYF. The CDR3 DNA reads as TGTGCCAGCAGCCCTCCCAAAGGCGGGGGGCCCTACGAGCAGTACTTC.

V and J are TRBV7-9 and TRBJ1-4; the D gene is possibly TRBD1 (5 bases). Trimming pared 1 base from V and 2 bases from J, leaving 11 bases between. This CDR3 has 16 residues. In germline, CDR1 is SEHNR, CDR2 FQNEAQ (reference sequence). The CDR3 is CASSLGGAGTNEKLFF. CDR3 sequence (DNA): TGTGCCAGCAGCTTAGGAGGGGCAGGGACTAATGAAAAACTGTTTTTT. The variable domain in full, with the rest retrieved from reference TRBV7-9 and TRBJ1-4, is DTGVSQNPRHKITKRGQNVTFRCDPISEHNRLYWYRQTLGQGPEFLTYFQNEAQLEKSRLLSDRFSAERPKGSFSTLEIQRTEQGDSAMYLCASSLGGAGTNEKLFFGSGTQLSVL.

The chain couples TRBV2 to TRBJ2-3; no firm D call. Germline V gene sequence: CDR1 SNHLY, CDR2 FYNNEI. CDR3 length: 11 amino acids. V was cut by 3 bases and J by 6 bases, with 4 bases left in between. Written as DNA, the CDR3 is TGTGCCAGCAGTGAGTCGGATACGCAGTATTTT. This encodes CASSESDTQYF.

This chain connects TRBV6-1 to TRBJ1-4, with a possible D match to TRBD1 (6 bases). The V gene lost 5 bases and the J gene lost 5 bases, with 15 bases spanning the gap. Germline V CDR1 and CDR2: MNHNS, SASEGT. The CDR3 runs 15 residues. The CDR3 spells CASSSGQLLNEKLFF. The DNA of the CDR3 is TGTGCCAGCAGTTCAGGACAGCTTTTAAATGAAAAACTGTTTTTT.